A single sample is the source of the 5 T cell receptor beta chains below, sequenced in a study of blood T cell repertoires in COVID-19 (TCRdb year 2020). Library preparation used the immunoSEQ multiplex PCR assay. TCRdb took this table from immuneACCESS and kept in-frame rearrangements with V and J called. Such tables lack part of the clones; where checked against another copy, unresolved V genes explain under half of the gap, and the rest is unexplained. The sample includes 210,000 or so clones, with roughly four fifths observed a single time. The top ten clones comprise approximately 8% of the sample. Sequencing was carried out using peripheral blood. These receptors were collected from a woman between 45 and 60 years old with active or convalescent COVID-19.

This clone was recorded at least ten times. The chain employs TRBV5-6 and TRBJ2-1; TRBD2 aligns across 9 bases. V shed 0 bases, J shed 10 bases, and the junction held 11 bases outside the gene matches. Germline CDR1 and CDR2: SGHDT and YYEEEE. The CDR3 length is 16 residues. CDR3 DNA: TGTGCCAGCAGCTTGGTCTTTATTAGCGGGAGAGGGGAGCAGTTCTTC. The encoded protein is CASSLVFISGRGEQFF.

This clone was seen many times. The V and J genes are TRBV12-3 or TRBV12-4 and TRBJ2-3; no reliable D call. This CDR3 contains 12 residues. The V gene lost 10 bases and the J gene lost 0 bases, with 8 bases spanning the gap. CDR3 bases: TGTGCCACCTCGTATAGCACAGATACGCAGTATTTT. Translated, it gives CATSYSTDTQYF.

This clone came up many times. This chain joins TRBV6-1 and TRBJ2-7, with D tentatively TRBD2 (5 bases). V lost 1 base and J 4 bases, leaving 14 bases between the germline ends. This CDR3 is 15 amino acids long. The V gene's germline CDR1 is MNHNS and CDR2 SASEGT. CDR3 sequence: CASSEGGSEHYEQYF. The CDR3 coding sequence is TGTGCCAGCAGTGAAGGGGGTAGCGAGCATTACGAGCAGTACTTC.

The V and J genes are TRBV7-2 and TRBJ2-7; weak D call: TRBD1 (5 bases). V was cut by 1 base and J by 4 bases, with 14 bases left in between. This CDR3 contains 15 residues. In germline, CDR1 is SGHTA, CDR2 FQGNSA. Here the CDR3 DNA reads TGTGCCAGCAGCTTAGACCGACAGTATTCTTACGAGCAGTACTTC. Its protein is CASSLDRQYSYEQYF.

CDR3 coding DNA: TGCGCCAGCAGCCCCCCCCTAGCGGGGGGCTACAATGAGCAGTTCTTC. As protein: CASSPPLAGGYNEQFF. V usage is TRBV5-1 and J usage is TRBJ2-1; 11 nucleotides line up with TRBD2. This CDR3 is 16 amino acids long. Losses at the gene ends were 4 bases for V and 3 bases for J; bases not matched to a gene: 6. The V gene's germline CDR1 is SGHRS and CDR2 YFSETQ.